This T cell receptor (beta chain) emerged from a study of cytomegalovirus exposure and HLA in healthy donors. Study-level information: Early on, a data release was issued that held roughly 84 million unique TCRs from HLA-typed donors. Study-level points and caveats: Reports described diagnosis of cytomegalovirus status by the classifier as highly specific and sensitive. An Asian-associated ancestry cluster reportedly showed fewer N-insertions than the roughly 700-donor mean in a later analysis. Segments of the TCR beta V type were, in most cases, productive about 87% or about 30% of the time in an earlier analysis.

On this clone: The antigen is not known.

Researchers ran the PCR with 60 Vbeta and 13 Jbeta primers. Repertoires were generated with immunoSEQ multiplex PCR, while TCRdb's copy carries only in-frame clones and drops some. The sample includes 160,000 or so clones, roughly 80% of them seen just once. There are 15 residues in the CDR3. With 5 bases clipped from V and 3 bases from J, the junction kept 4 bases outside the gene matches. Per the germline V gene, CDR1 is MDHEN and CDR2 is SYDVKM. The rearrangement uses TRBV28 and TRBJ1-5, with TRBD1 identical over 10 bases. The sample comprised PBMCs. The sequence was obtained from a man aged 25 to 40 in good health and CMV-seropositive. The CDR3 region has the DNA TGTGCCAGCAGTATCGGACAGGGGGTCAATCAGCCCCAGCATTTT. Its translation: CASSIGQGVNQPQHF. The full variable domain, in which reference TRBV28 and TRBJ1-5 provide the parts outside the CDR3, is DVKVTQSSRYLVKRTGEKVFLECVQDMDHENMFWYRQDPGLGLRLIYFSYDVKMKEKGDIPEGYSVSREKKERFSLILESASTNQTSMYLCASSIGQGVNQPQHFGDGTRLSIL.